This TCR beta chain was documented in a study of cytomegalovirus exposure and HLA in healthy donors. Whole-study findings and limits: Reports state that TCR beta sequences accurately predicted most subjects' HLA-A and HLA-B alleles. In a later analysis, TCR beta V- and J-gene trimming showed a link to a missense DCLRE1C variant. Common viral pathogens seemed, in a later analysis, to connect with several of the most significant clusters.

Amplification used 60 Vbeta primers and 13 Jbeta primers. Using immunoSEQ multiplex PCR, the repertoire was profiled, and TCRdb retains in-frame clones only, with some absent. The repertoire includes 40,000 to 55,000 clones, over 70% of them detected once, and 2.5% to 3% sits in the top ten. To note about this clone: Its antigen is not known.

Germline V gene lookup returns CDR1 SNHLY and CDR2 FYNNEI. V gave up 0 bases and J gave up 0 bases, with 11 bases separating them. This CDR3 spans 16 amino acids. What was sequenced was PBMCs. V gene TRBV2 combines with J gene TRBJ1-2; D is ambiguous. The sequence was obtained from a man aged 18 to 29 in good health and CMV-seronegative. The CDR3 protein is CASSEASLTANYGYTF. CDR3 sequence (DNA): TGTGCCAGCAGTGAAGCCTCGCTAACAGCTAACTATGGCTACACCTTC.